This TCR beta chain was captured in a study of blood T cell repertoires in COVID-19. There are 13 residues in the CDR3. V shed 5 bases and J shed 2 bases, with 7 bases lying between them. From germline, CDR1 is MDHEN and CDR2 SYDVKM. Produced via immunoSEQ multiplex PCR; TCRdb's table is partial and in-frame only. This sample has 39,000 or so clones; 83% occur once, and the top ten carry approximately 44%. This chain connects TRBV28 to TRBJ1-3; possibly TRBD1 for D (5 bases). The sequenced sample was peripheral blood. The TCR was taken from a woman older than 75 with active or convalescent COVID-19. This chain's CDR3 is CASSQGTGNTIYF. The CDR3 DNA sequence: TGTGCCAGCAGTCAGGGTACTGGAAACACCATATATTTT.